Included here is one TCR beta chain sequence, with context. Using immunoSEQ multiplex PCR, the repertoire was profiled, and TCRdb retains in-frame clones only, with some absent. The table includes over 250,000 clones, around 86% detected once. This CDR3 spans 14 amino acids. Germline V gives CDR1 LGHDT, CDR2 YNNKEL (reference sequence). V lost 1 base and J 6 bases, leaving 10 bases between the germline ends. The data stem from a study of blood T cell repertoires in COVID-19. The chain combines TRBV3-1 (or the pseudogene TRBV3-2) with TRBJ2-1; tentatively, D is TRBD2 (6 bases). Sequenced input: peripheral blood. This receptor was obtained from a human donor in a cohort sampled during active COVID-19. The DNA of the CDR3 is TGTGCCAGCAGCCAAGTCCTAGCGCCCAATGAGCAGTTCTTC. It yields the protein CASSQVLAPNEQFF.